This TCR beta chain was sequenced for a study of Graves' ophthalmopathy and Graves' hyperthyroidism. TCR beta CDR3 regions were amplified from RNA transcripts. HTBI primers were used in a first-round RT-PCR, which preceded a second-round multiplex PCR. TCRdb processed the multiplex PCR reads anew with MiXCR; each CDR3 protein has one entry. This sample has approximately 160,000 distinct CDR3 sequences, with roughly 36% found just once. Donors with ophthalmopathy: moderate-to-severe activity, CAS ≥3, NOSPECS ≥4, duration under 3 months. Other autoimmune diseases, uncontrolled infections, pregnancy or lactation ruled patients out of participation. The CDR3 length is 13 residues. Germline CDR1 and CDR2: SEHNR and FQNEAQ (reference sequence). V shed 5 bases and J shed 7 bases, with 14 bases lying between them.

Sequencing was performed on peripheral blood. The gene calls are TRBV7-9 and TRBJ1-1; maybe TRBD1 (5 bases). The receptor was derived from a man aged 25 to 45 with Graves' ophthalmopathy. The DNA for the CDR3 is TGTGCCAGCAGCCCCTCCACGACAGTTGAAGCTTTCTTT. Translation gives CASSPSTTVEAFF.